One and the same sample provided the 23 T cell receptor beta chains below, sequenced in a study of T-cell memory formation after mild COVID-19 (dated by TCRdb to 2020 to 2023). Libraries were prepared through 5' RACE. The data were produced on an Illumina NovaSeq 6000. TCRdb ran its own pipeline on the public reads, namely fastp trimming at Q25 and MiXCR clone calling, and kept in-frame beta chains. Records with the same CDR3 protein are collapsed into one entry carrying the most frequent genes and DNA. The sample table shows some 490,000 distinct CDR3 sequences, and around a sixth are seen once. The ten largest clonotypes hold about 12% of the sample. Material: PBMCs or a T cell subset sorted from them (not recorded which). Receptors originate from an adult woman who had mild COVID-19 (a few samples of this study predate the infection). The sample titles of this study are shuffled in the database, so cell type and time point are left out; the donor was told from shared clones.

The chain employs TRBV7-3 and TRBJ1-1; 7 bases line up with TRBD1. Losses at the gene ends were 0 bases for V and 0 bases for J; bases not matched to a gene: 4. CDR1 is SGHTA and CDR2 is FQGTGA in the germline V gene. The CDR3 extends over 16 amino acids. The CDR3 DNA follows: TGTGCCAGCAGCTTAACGGCGACAGGGATGAACACTGAAGCTTTCTTT. Protein: CASSLTATGMNTEAFF.

The chain employs TRBV5-1 and TRBJ1-5; D gene unclear. Germline V CDR1 and CDR2: SGHRS, YFSETQ. Trimming left V 5 bases short and J 4 bases short, with 13 bases between. The CDR3 has 14 residues. The CDR3: CASRISLGNQPQHF. The CDR3 DNA reads as TGCGCCAGCAGAATCTCTCTCGGAAATCAGCCCCAGCATTTT. The entire variable domain, with the rest obtained from reference TRBV5-1 and TRBJ1-5, is as follows: KAGVTQTPRYLIKTRGQQVTLSCSPISGHRSVSWYQQTPGQGLQFLFEYFSETQRNKGNFPGRFSGRQFSNSRSEMNVSTLELGDSALYLCASRISLGNQPQHFGDGTRLSIL.

This sequence joins TRBV7-2 and TRBJ2-1; the match to TRBD1 covers 9 bases. V trimming: 1 base; J trimming: 7 bases; junction bases outside the gene matches: 5. The germline V gene encodes CDR1 SGHTA and CDR2 FQGNSA. This CDR3 region has 15 residues. CDR3 region: CASSLGGTGRNEQFF. DNA of the CDR3: TGTGCCAGCAGCTTAGGAGGGACAGGGAGGAATGAGCAGTTCTTC. Combining the CDR3 with reference TRBV7-2 and TRBJ2-1 gives the whole variable domain GAGVSQSPSNKVTEKGKDVELRCDPISGHTALYWYRQSLGQGLEFLIYFQGNSAPDKSGLPSDRFSAERTGGSVSTLTIQRTQQEDSAVYLCASSLGGTGRNEQFFGPGTRLTVL.

This clonotype was detected once. V usage is TRBV2 and J usage is TRBJ1-2; D might be TRBD1 (5 bases). This CDR3 is 14 amino acids long. CDR1 is SNHLY, CDR2 FYNNEI, per germline. The V end lost 5 bases, the J end lost 8 bases, and 18 bases lay between the germline ends. The CDR3 sequence: CASSPTGRDEGYTF. CDR3 nucleotides: TGTGCCAGCAGTCCTACAGGTCGTGATGAGGGCTACACCTTC.

The rearrangement links TRBV27 to TRBJ2-1; TRBD1 agrees at 8 bases. V lost 6 bases and J lost 1; bases outside the gene matches: 11. The CDR3 totals 17 residues. Germline V lookup: CDR1 MNHEY, CDR2 SMNVEV (reference sequence). The CDR3 spells CASSPRPGGVSYNEQFF. The CDR3 nucleotides are TGTGCCAGCAGCCCTAGGCCAGGGGGCGTTTCCTACAATGAGCAGTTCTTC.

The V and J genes are TRBV21-1 and TRBJ2-7; the listed D gene, TRBD1, was not tested against the DNA. TRBV21-1 is a documented pseudogene. The CDR3 is 14 residues long. CDR3 amino acids: CASSSRDRPWEQYF. The DNA for the CDR3 is TGTGCCAGCAGCAGTCGGGACAGGCCATGGGAGCAGTACTTC.

The chain is built from TRBV7-2 and TRBJ1-1; D is undetermined. The V end was cut by 6 bases, the J end by 3 bases, with 11 bases between. Germline CDR1 SGHTA, CDR2 FQGNSA. The CDR3 has 13 amino acids. CDR3 coding DNA: TGTGCCAGCAGTTGGATGGAGGACACTGAAGCTTTCTTT. Encoded protein: CASSWMEDTEAFF.

This clonotype was counted only a few times. This rearrangement joins TRBV15 to TRBJ1-5, with unresolved D. Germline-derived CDR1 and CDR2 are LNHNV and YYDKDF (reference sequence). The CDR3 has 12 residues. Between the trimmed V and J ends, which lost 6 bases and 6 bases, there was a span of 9 bases. The CDR3 spells CATSIYSQPQHF. In nucleotides, the CDR3 is TGTGCCACCAGTATATATAGTCAGCCCCAGCATTTT.

The CDR3 DNA follows: TGTGCCAGCAGTTTTGAGGACAGGGACTACGAGCAGTACTTC. It is translated as CASSFEDRDYEQYF. V is TRBV12-3 or TRBV12-4 and J is TRBJ2-7; 8 nucleotides line up with TRBD1. This CDR3 is built from 14 residues. J was trimmed by 3 bases and V by 3 bases; bases with no gene match: 4.

This clonotype has a handful of counts. J is TRBJ2-5 and V is TRBV7-9; no firm D call. The CDR3 loop spans 14 amino acids. Germline CDR1 reads SEHNR; CDR2 reads FQNEAQ (reference sequence). Trimming stripped 4 bases from V and 4 bases from J, with 13 bases between. Here the CDR3 DNA reads TGTGCCAGCAGCTCTGTGGGCACCCTAGAGACCCAGTACTTC. It encodes CASSSVGTLETQYF.

This clonotype was observed a few times. The V and J genes are TRBV7-2 and TRBJ1-4, with 7 bases matching TRBD1. Germline-derived CDR1 and CDR2 are SGHTA and FQGNSA. CDR3 size: 15 residues. Unmatched junction bases numbered 6, after V lost 5 bases and J lost 3 bases. The CDR3: CASSPQGVPNEKLFF. CDR3 coding DNA: TGTGCCAGCAGCCCCCAGGGGGTTCCTAATGAAAAACTGTTTTTT.

This sequence joins TRBV28 and TRBJ2-7, with 9 bases identical to TRBD1. The CDR3 contains 14 residues. The V and J ends lost 6 bases and 5 bases, in that order; junction bases with no gene match: 8. The V gene's germline CDR1 is MDHEN and CDR2 SYDVKM. The DNA of the CDR3 is TGTGCCAGCAGGACAGGGGGAGGTCTCCACGAGCAGTACTTC. Residues: CASRTGGGLHEQYF.

This clonotype was detected many times. This chain uses TRBV4-3 with TRBJ2-3; D is possibly TRBD2 (6 bases). The germline gives CDR1 LGHNA, CDR2 YSLEER. Between the trimmed V and J ends, which lost 4 bases and 4 bases, there was a span of 15 bases. The CDR3 runs to 15 residues. The CDR3 here is CASSLQSSDADTQYF. Written as DNA, the CDR3 is TGCGCCAGCAGCCTACAATCTAGCGACGCAGATACGCAGTATTTT.

The genes are TRBV7-9 and TRBJ2-5; D may be TRBD1 or TRBD2 (5 bases each). Trimming took off 2 bases at V and 4 bases at J, with 29 bases between the two ends. The length of the CDR3 is 20 residues. Germline lookup yields CDR1 SEHNR and CDR2 FQNEAQ (reference sequence). CDR3 bases: TGTGCCAGCAGCTTATTACAGAGTGGGAGAGGGGTAACTACAGTAGAGACCCAGTACTTC. Its protein is CASSLLQSGRGVTTVETQYF. The full variable domain, rest sourced from reference TRBV7-9 and TRBJ2-5, is DTGVSQNPRHKITKRGQNVTFRCDPISEHNRLYWYRQTLGQGPEFLTYFQNEAQLEKSRLLSDRFSAERPKGSFSTLEIQRTEQGDSAMYLCASSLLQSGRGVTTVETQYFGPGTRLLVL.

There are a few counts of this clonotype. The chain is built from TRBV7-2 and TRBJ2-3; D call uncertain. The CDR3 is 15 amino acids. The germline V gene encodes CDR1 SGHTA and CDR2 FQGNSA. Deletions cut 1 base from V and 2 bases from J, with 10 bases between. DNA for the CDR3: TGTGCCAGCAGCTTAGTCCGGTCTAACACAGATACGCAGTATTTT. This gives the protein CASSLVRSNTDTQYF.

The V gene is TRBV12-3 or TRBV12-4, the J gene TRBJ2-4; 9 positions match TRBD2. The CDR3 length is 17 residues. The J segment lost 3 bases and the V segment lost 7 bases, leaving 13 bases of the junction unmatched. The CDR3 loop is CASTLRERGALKNIQYF. CDR3 DNA sequence: TGTGCCAGCACCCTCAGGGAGCGGGGGGCTCTCAAAAACATTCAGTACTTC.

The chain combines TRBV29-1 with TRBJ1-1, with D possibly matching TRBD1 (6 bases). This CDR3 comprises 14 residues. V was clipped by 5 bases and J by 1 base, with 14 bases between them. The germline V gene has CDR1 SQVTM and CDR2 ANQGSEA. The CDR3 protein is CSVKLGATNTEAFF. The CDR3 nucleotides are TGCAGCGTTAAATTGGGGGCCACGAACACTGAAGCTTTCTTT.

This chain joins TRBV5-5 and TRBJ2-7; 8 bases line up with TRBD2. J gave up 7 bases and V 0 bases, and 6 bases lay outside the gene matches. The germline V gene has CDR1 SGHKS and CDR2 YYEKEE (reference sequence). This CDR3 has 14 amino acids. The CDR3 sequence: CASSLEVSGNEQYF. CDR3 DNA: TGTGCCAGCAGCTTGGAGGTTAGCGGGAATGAGCAGTACTTC.

This chain uses TRBV20-1 with TRBJ2-2; D is possibly TRBD2 (5 bases). This CDR3 has 14 residues. Germline V CDR1 and CDR2: DFQATT, SNEGSKA (reference sequence). The germline V and J ends were trimmed by 1 base and 3 bases, with 9 bases remaining between them. CDR3: CSARVLGDTGELFF. CDR3 DNA: TGCAGTGCTAGAGTCCTGGGAGACACCGGGGAGCTGTTTTTT.

The chain employs TRBV7-2 and TRBJ2-5, with TRBD2 matching over 7 bases. Germline trimming cut 5 bases from V and 3 bases from J; bases unmatched to any gene: 6. Looked up from germline, CDR1 is SGHTA and CDR2 is FQGNSA. CDR3 length: 14 residues. The CDR3, as DNA: TGTGCCAGCAGCCCCGGGGGAGGGGAAGAGACCCAGTACTTC. Amino acid sequence: CASSPGGGEETQYF.

This clonotype was detected only a few times. V usage is TRBV20-1 and J usage is TRBJ2-7, with a tentative D call TRBD2 (5 bases). CDR3 length: 16 amino acids. V was shortened by 0 bases and J by 1 base, with 16 bases between the two germline ends. The germline gives CDR1 DFQATT, CDR2 SNEGSKA (reference sequence). The CDR3 sequence is CSARDGGTIRSYEQYF. The CDR3 region has the DNA TGCAGTGCTAGAGATGGAGGTACGATCAGGTCCTACGAGCAGTACTTC.

This rearrangement joins TRBV7-8 to TRBJ1-2; D uncertain. V lost 1 base to trimming and J lost 4 bases, with 13 bases between them. The CDR3 is 15 amino acids. Germline V gene lookup returns CDR1 SGHVS and CDR2 FQNEAQ. CDR3 DNA sequence: TGTGCCAGCAGCTTAGGCCATGGCGGAATCTATGGCTACACCTTC. Translation: CASSLGHGGIYGYTF.

V and J are TRBV9 and TRBJ1-5; the D gene is possibly TRBD1 (5 bases). With 3 bases removed from V and 0 bases from J, the gap between germline ends came to 10 bases. The germline gives CDR1 SGDLS, CDR2 YYNGEE. The CDR3 totals 15 residues. CDR3 sequence: CASSATGSSNQPQHF. The CDR3 bases are TGTGCCAGCAGCGCCACAGGAAGTAGCAATCAGCCCCAGCATTTT.